This T cell receptor (beta chain) was profiled in a study of blood T cell repertoires in COVID-19. This clone has a single count. Method: immunoSEQ multiplex PCR; TCRdb's copy keeps in-frame clones and lacks some. Here the sample spans about 170,000 clones, 85% to 90% being singletons. This CDR3 has 14 residues. The specimen sequenced was peripheral blood. The chain recombines TRBV7-5 with TRBJ2-1; TRBD1 is the table's D call and was not checked against the DNA. TRBV7-5 is classified as a pseudogene. The sequence was obtained from an elderly woman with COVID-19, enrolled during active disease. The CDR3 region has the DNA TGTGCCAGAAGCTTCAGGGGGTGCTCCAATGAGCAGTTCTTC. Protein sequence: CARSFRGCSNEQFF.